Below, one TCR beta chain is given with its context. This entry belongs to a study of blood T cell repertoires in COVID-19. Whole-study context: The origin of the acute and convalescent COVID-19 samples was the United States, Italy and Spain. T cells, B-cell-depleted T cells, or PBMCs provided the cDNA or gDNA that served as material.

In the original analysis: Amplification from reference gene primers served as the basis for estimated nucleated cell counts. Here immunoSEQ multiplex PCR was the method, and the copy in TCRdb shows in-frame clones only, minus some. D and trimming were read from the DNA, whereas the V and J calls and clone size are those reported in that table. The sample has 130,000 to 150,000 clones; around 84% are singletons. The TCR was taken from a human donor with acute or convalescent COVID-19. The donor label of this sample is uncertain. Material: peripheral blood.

DNA for the CDR3: TGTGCCAGCAGTCGCGACAGGGGGCTCTATGGCTACACCTTC. Its translation is CASSRDRGLYGYTF. The rearrangement links TRBV27 to TRBJ1-2, with TRBD1 identical over 10 bases. Germline CDR1 is MNHEY and CDR2 is SMNVEV (reference sequence). With 5 bases clipped from V and 4 bases from J, the junction kept 4 bases outside the gene matches. The CDR3 length is 14 residues.